This T cell receptor (beta chain) came from a study of blood T cell repertoires in COVID-19. Looking at the study overall: The United States, Italy and Spain provided the acute and convalescent COVID-19 samples. T cells, B-cell-depleted T cells, or PBMCs provided the cDNA or gDNA that served as material.

As handled by the study authors: Cell counts per sample came from amplifying reference gene primers. TCRdb's table, derived via immunoSEQ multiplex PCR, lists solely in-frame clones and lacks some. Clone size and V and J calls were adopted from that table, with D and trimming inferred from the DNA. The sample has about 94,000 clones, about 86% seen once. The CDR3 extends over 14 amino acids. V lost 0 bases and J lost 0, with 4 bases in between. Germline V lookup: CDR1 LGHDT, CDR2 YNNKEL (reference sequence). The sequence was obtained from a man in his sixties with acute or convalescent COVID-19. The gene calls are TRBV3-1 (or the pseudogene TRBV3-2) and TRBJ2-3; D gene ambiguous. The sequencing sample was made of peripheral blood. The chain's CDR3 is CASSQDTSTDTQYF. CDR3 nucleotide sequence: TGTGCCAGCAGCCAAGATACAAGCACAGATACGCAGTATTTT.